This T cell receptor (beta chain) came from a study of blood T cell repertoires in COVID-19. The age range of participants was roughly 18 to 90 years, with residence in about two dozen US areas. Profiling relied on immunoSEQ multiplex PCR, and the TCRdb table lists in-frame clones only, not all of them. The sample shows 150,000 or so clones, around 90% of them seen only once. The CDR3 has 15 amino acids. Deletions cut 0 bases from V and 4 bases from J, with 12 bases between. Germline CDR1 LNHNV, CDR2 YYDKDF (reference sequence). The receptor comes from a woman in her thirties or forties who had been exposed to COVID-19. The V call is TRBV15, the J call TRBJ1-1, with no clear D. Sequencing was performed on PBMCs or T cells enriched from blood (not recorded which). CDR3 region: CATSRDRASGTEAFF. CDR3 coding DNA: TGTGCCACCAGCAGAGATCGTGCCTCGGGCACTGAAGCTTTCTTT.